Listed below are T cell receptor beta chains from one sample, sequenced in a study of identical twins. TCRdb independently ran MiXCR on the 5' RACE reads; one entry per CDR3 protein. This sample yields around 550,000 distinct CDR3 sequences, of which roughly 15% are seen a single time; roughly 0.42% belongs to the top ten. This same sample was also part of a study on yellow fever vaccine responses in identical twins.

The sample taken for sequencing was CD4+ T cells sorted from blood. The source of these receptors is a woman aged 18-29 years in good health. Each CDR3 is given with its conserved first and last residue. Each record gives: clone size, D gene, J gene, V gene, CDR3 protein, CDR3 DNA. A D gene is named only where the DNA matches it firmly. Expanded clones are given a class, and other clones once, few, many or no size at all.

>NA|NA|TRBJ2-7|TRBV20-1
CSASQSRGNEQYF
TGCAGTGCTTCCCAATCTAGGGGGAACGAGCAGTACTTC
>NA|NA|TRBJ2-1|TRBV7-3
CASSLARENDEQFF
TGTGCCAGCAGCTTAGCGCGGGAAAACGATGAGCAGTTCTTC
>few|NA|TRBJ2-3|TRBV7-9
CASSLASWYSTDTQYF
TGTGCCAGCAGCTTAGCGAGCTGGTACAGCACAGATACGCAGTATTTT
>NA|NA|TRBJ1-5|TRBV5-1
CASTPDGAGNQPQHF
TGCGCCAGCACCCCTGACGGGGCCGGTAATCAGCCCCAGCATTTT
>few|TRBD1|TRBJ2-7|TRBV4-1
CASSQDWTGQGRISYEQYF
TGCGCCAGCAGCCAAGATTGGACGGGACAGGGCCGAATCTCCTACGAGCAGTACTTC
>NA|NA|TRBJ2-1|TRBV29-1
CSGTRTEKGNEQFF
TGCAGCGGCACAAGGACAGAAAAGGGCAATGAGCAGTTCTTC
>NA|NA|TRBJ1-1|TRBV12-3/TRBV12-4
CASMGQKNTEAFF
TGTGCCAGCATGGGACAAAAGAACACTGAAGCTTTCTTT
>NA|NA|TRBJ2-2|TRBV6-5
CASSYSGSPNTGELFF
TGTGCCAGCAGTTACTCGGGCAGTCCGAACACCGGGGAGCTGTTTTTT
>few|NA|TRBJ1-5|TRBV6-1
CASSGDKVPGQPQHF
TGTGCCAGCAGTGGGGACAAGGTCCCGGGTCAGCCCCAGCATTTT
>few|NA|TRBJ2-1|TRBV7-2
CASSPTPAPEQFF
TGTGCCAGCAGCCCCACCCCAGCGCCCGAGCAGTTCTTC
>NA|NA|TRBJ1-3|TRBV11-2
CASSLARTASGNTIYF
TGTGCCAGCAGCTTGGCCCGGACAGCCTCTGGAAACACCATATATTTT
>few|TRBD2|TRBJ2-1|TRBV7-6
CASSFRSGGFSSYNEQFF
TGTGCCAGCAGCTTCAGAAGCGGGGGCTTTAGCTCCTACAATGAGCAGTTCTTC
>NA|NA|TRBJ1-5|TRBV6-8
CASRTKYSNQPQHF
TGTGCCAGCAGGACGAAATATAGCAATCAGCCCCAGCATTTT
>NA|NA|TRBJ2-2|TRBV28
CASSLWAVNTGELFF
TGTGCCAGCAGTTTATGGGCAGTTAACACCGGGGAGCTGTTTTTT
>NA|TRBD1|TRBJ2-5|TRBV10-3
CAISGGDRSKETQYF
TGTGCCATCAGTGGTGGGGACAGATCTAAAGAGACCCAGTACTTC
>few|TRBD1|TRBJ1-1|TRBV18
CASSRDRVTEAFF
TGTGCCAGCTCACGGGACAGGGTCACTGAAGCTTTCTTT
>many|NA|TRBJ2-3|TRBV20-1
CSARAASTDTQYF
TGCAGTGCTAGAGCGGCCAGCACAGATACGCAGTATTTT
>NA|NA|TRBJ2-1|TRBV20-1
CSAVRSSGLTLYNEQFF
TGCAGTGCCGTCCGCTCCTCCGGACTAACACTCTACAATGAGCAGTTCTTC
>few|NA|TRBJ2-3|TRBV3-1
CASSRAEPPDTQYF
TGTGCCAGCAGCCGAGCGGAGCCCCCAGATACGCAGTATTTT
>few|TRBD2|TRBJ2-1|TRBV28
CASRASGSPSYNEQFF
TGTGCCAGCAGGGCTAGCGGGAGCCCCTCCTACAATGAGCAGTTCTTC
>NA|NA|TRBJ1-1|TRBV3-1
CASNPRGGLYTEAFF
TGTGCCAGCAACCCCCGCGGGGGTCTGTACACTGAAGCTTTCTTT
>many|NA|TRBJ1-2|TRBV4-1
CASSHRGVRFGYGYTF
TGCGCCAGCAGCCATAGGGGGGTGCGCTTCGGCTATGGCTACACCTTC
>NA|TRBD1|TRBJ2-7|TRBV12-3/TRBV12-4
CASSRTGGVYEQYF
TGTGCCAGCAGTCGGACAGGGGGCGTATACGAGCAGTACTTC
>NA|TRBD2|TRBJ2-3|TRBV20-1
CSARISGTPTDTQYF
TGCAGTGCTAGGATTAGCGGGACTCCCACAGATACGCAGTATTTT
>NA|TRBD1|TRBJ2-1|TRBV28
CASSQHRGMGQFF
TGTGCCAGCAGTCAACACAGGGGAATGGGGCAGTTCTTC
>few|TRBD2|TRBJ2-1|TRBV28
CASSFEGLAGVDEQFF
TGTGCCAGCAGTTTCGAAGGGCTAGCGGGAGTGGATGAGCAGTTCTTC
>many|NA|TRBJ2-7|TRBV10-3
CAISEPTDLYEQYF
TGTGCCATCAGTGAGCCCACAGACCTATACGAGCAGTACTTC
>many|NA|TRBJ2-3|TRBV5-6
CASSLGSSDTDTQYF
TGTGCCAGCAGCTTGGGTTCTAGCGACACAGATACGCAGTATTTT
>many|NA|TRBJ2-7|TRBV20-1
CSATQTGDSSYEQYF
TGCAGTGCTACCCAAACAGGAGATAGCTCCTACGAGCAGTACTTC
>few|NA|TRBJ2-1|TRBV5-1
CASSWGENNEQFF
TGCGCCAGCAGCTGGGGAGAAAACAATGAGCAGTTCTTC
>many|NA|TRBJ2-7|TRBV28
CASSPLVSSYEQYF
TGTGCCAGCAGTCCCCTTGTGAGCTCCTACGAGCAGTACTTC
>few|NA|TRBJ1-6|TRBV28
CASSLLSGNNSPLHF
TGTGCCAGCAGTTTGCTTTCGGGGAATAATTCACCCCTCCACTTT
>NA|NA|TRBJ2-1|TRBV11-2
CASSRNKPGQHNEQFF
TGTGCCAGCAGCAGAAATAAACCGGGACAACACAATGAGCAGTTCTTC
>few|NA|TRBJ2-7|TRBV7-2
CASSLTGPVVVEQYF
TGTGCCAGCAGCCTAACAGGGCCGGTGGTAGTCGAGCAGTACTTC
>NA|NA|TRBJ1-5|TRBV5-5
CASSLVFSNQPQHF
TGTGCCAGCAGCTTGGTTTTTAGCAATCAGCCCCAGCATTTT
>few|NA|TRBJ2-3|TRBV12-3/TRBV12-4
CASSLGALSTDTQYF
TGTGCCAGCAGTTTGGGGGCCTTGAGCACAGATACGCAGTATTTT
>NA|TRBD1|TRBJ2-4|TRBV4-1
CASSPGQGDLGKNIQYF
TGCGCCAGCAGCCCGGGACAGGGGGATCTAGGCAAAAACATTCAGTACTTC
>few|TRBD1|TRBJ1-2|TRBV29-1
CSVEPTFWSGGPNYGYTF
TGCAGCGTTGAACCTACCTTTTGGTCAGGGGGCCCGAACTATGGCTACACCTTC
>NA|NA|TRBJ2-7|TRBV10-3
CAINPGAPDEQYF
TGTGCCATCAACCCCGGGGCTCCTGACGAGCAGTACTTC
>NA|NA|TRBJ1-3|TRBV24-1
CATSDDAGNTIYF
TGTGCCACCAGTGATGACGCTGGAAACACCATATATTTT
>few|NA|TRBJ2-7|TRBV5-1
CASSYIQSSYEQYF
TGCGCCAGCAGTTATATTCAGAGCTCCTACGAGCAGTACTTC
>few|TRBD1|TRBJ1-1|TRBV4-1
CASSAGTGAFF
TGCGCCAGCAGTGCCGGGACAGGAGCTTTCTTT
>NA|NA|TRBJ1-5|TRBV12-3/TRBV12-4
CASSSNLQPQHF
TGTGCCAGCAGTTCCAACTTACAGCCCCAGCATTTT
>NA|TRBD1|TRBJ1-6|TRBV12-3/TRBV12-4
CASSVTGGQSPLHF
TGTGCCAGCAGTGTGACAGGGGGCCAGTCACCCCTCCACTTT
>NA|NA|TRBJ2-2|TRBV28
CASSPAGRATGELFF
TGTGCCAGCAGTCCGGCCGGGCGCGCCACCGGGGAGCTGTTTTTT
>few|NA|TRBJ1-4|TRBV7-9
CASSSPGVGEKLFF
TGTGCCAGCAGCTCGCCAGGGGTTGGGGAAAAACTGTTTTTT
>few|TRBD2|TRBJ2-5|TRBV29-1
CSVPSAGGRETQYF
TGCAGCGTGCCCTCAGCGGGGGGGCGTGAGACCCAGTACTTC
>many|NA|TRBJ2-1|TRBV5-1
CASSPVPPGASYNEQFF
TGCGCCAGCAGCCCTGTGCCCCCGGGCGCCAGTTACAATGAGCAGTTCTTC
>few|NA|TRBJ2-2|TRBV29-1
CSTSDTRAGELFF
TGCAGCACCTCCGACACTCGAGCCGGGGAGCTGTTTTTT
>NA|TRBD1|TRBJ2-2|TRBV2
CASRKTGDNTGELFF
TGTGCCAGCAGGAAAACAGGGGACAACACCGGGGAGCTGTTTTTT
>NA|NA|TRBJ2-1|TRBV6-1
CASTKLGSRSYNEQFF
TGTGCCAGCACCAAACTGGGCTCTCGGTCCTACAATGAGCAGTTCTTC
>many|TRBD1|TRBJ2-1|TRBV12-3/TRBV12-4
CASSSRTGGPNEQFF
TGTGCCAGCAGTTCTCGGACAGGGGGACCCAATGAGCAGTTCTTC
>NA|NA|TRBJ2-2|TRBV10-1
CASSEETGRTGELFF
TGCGCCAGCAGTGAGGAGACCGGGCGGACCGGGGAGCTGTTTTTT
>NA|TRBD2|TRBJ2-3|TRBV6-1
CASSGLAGGHVPDTQYF
TGTGCCAGCAGCGGACTAGCGGGGGGGCATGTCCCAGATACGCAGTATTTT
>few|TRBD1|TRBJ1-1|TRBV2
CASRPDRGGNTEAFF
TGTGCCAGCAGACCCGACAGGGGAGGAAACACTGAAGCTTTCTTT
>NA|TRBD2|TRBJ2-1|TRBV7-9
CASSLATSGGSYNEQFF
TGTGCCAGCAGCTTAGCGACTAGCGGCGGCTCCTACAATGAGCAGTTCTTC
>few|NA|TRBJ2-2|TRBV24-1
CATSDSPGASNTGELFF
TGTGCCACCAGTGATTCCCCAGGGGCTTCGAACACCGGGGAGCTGTTTTTT
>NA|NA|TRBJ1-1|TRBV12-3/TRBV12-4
CASSLWGDSSGNTEAFF
TGTGCCAGCAGTTTATGGGGGGATAGTTCGGGGAACACTGAAGCTTTCTTT